The source of this TCR beta chain is a study of regulatory T cells in long-lasting Graves disease. Study context: The study counted Graves' disease as persistent given over 5 years of antithyroid drugs and positive TSH receptor antibodies.

Findings and limits, study-wide: Accuracy might have suffered from few samples. Between persistent patients, about 2,500 public clonotypes were shared, exceeding the approximately 900 shared between new patients.

Concerning this clonotype: The antigen is unknown.

Arm-PCR of CDR3 regions and iRepertoire HTBI primers were used to build TCR beta libraries. TCRdb fed the multiplex PCR reads into MiXCR, producing one record per CDR3 protein. This table holds roughly 500,000 distinct CDR3 sequences, roughly a fifth found once. CDR1 KGHDR and CDR2 SFDVKD come from the germline V gene. The J segment lost 2 bases and the V segment lost 1 base, leaving 1 base of the junction unmatched. The CDR3 is 15 amino acids. The sample's time point: persistent/refractory GD, antithyroid drugs over 5 years with positive TRAb. PBMC RNA was the source of the TCR library. The collection involved drawing roughly 10 milliliters of peripheral blood into EDTA tubes.

This sequence joins TRBV24-1 and TRBJ2-5; TRBD2 aligns across 9 bases. This receptor was taken from a female donor with Graves disease. The input for sequencing was peripheral blood mononuclear cells (PBMCs), taken when the disease was refractory, from a patient treated with antithyroid drugs. This chain's CDR3 is CATSDFAGGQETQYF. In DNA form, the CDR3 reads TGTGCCACCAGTGATTTCGCGGGAGGGCAAGAGACCCAGTACTTC.